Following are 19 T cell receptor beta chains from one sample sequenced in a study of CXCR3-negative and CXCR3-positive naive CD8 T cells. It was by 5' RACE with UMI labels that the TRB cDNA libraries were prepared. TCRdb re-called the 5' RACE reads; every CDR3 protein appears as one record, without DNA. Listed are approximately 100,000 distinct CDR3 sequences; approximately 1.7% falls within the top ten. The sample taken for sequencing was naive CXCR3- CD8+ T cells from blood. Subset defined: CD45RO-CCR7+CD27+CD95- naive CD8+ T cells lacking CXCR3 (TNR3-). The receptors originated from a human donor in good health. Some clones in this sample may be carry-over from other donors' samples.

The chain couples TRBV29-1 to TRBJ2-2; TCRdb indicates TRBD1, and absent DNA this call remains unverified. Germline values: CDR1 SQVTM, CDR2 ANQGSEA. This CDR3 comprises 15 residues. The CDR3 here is CSVPGQGVNTGELFF.

Here the CDR3 reads CASGKQGAYEQYF. The rearrangement joins TRBV12-3 or TRBV12-4 to TRBJ2-7; absent DNA, TCRdb's TRBD1 call cannot be checked. There are 13 residues in the CDR3.

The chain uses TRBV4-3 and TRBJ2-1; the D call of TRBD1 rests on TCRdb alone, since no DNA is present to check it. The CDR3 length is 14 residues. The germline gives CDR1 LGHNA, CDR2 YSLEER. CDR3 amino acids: CASSQGQPSDEQFF.

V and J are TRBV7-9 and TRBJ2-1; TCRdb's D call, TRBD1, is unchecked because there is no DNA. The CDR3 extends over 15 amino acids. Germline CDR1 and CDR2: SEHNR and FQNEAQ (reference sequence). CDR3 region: CASSPRTGSGYEQFF.

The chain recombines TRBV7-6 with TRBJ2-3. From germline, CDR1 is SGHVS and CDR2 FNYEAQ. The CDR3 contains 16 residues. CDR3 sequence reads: CASSLAPNLGTDTQYF.

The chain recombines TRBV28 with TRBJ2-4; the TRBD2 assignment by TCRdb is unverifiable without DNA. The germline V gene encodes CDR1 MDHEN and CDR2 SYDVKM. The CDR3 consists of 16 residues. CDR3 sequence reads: CASSFYRGGGENIQYF.

This CDR3 is CASSSPERGMANTGELFF. V usage is TRBV7-3 and J usage is TRBJ2-2; without DNA, the TCRdb call of TRBD2 cannot be checked. Germline values: CDR1 SGHTA, CDR2 FQGTGA. The length of the CDR3 is 18 residues.

The CDR3 loop is CASSLVSTQPSTDTQYF. V is TRBV12-3 or TRBV12-4 and J is TRBJ2-3. The CDR3 extends over 17 amino acids.

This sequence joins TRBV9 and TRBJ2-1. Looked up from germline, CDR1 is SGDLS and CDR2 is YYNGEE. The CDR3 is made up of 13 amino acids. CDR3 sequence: CASSSPKANEQFF.

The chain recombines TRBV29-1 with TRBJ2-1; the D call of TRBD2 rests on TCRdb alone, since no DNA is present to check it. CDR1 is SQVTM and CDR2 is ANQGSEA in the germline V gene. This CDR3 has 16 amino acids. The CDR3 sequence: CSVVSTSGRDDNEQFF.

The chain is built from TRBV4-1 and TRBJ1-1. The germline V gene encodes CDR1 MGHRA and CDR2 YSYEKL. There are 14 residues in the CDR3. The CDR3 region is CASSQGTGRTEAFF.

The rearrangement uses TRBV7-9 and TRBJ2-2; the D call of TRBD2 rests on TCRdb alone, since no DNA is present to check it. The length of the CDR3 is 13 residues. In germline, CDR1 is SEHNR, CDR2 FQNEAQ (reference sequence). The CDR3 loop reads CASSTAGAGELFF.

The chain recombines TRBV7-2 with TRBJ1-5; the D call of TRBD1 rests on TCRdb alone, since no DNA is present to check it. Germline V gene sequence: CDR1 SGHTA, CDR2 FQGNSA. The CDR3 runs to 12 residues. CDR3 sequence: CASSSGDQPQHF.

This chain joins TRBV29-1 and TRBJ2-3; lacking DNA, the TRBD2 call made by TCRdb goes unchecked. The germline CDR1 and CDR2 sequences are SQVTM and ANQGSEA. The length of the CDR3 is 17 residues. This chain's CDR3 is CSVEQEGPAGYTDTQYF.

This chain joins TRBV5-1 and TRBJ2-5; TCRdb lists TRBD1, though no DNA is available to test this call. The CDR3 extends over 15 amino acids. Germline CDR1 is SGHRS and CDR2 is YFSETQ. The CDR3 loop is CASSNLGTDQETQYF.

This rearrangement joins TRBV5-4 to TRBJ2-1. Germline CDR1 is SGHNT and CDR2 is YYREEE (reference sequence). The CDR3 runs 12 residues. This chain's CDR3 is CASSWHLDEQFF.

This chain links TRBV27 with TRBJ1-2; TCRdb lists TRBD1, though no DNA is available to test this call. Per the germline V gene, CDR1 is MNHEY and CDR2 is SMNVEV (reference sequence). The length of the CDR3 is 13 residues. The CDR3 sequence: CASRRQEEEGYTF.

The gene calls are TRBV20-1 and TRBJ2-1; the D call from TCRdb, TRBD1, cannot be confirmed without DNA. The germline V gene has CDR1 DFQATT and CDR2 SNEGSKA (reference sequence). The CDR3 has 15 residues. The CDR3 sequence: CSASTGDTTYNEQFF.

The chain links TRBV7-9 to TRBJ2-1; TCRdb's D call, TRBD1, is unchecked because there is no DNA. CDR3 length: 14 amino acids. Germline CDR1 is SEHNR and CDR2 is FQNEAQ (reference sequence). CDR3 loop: CASMPGQDYNEQFF.